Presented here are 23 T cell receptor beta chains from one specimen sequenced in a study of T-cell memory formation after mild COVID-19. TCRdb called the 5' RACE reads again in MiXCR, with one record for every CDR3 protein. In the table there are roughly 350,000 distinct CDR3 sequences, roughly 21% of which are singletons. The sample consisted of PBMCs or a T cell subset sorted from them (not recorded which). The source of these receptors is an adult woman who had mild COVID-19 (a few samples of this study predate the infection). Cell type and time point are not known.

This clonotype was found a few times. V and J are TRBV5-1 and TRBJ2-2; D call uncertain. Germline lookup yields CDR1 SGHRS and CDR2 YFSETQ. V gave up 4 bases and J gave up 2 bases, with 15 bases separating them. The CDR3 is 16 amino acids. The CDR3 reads CASSTVPGTNTGELFF. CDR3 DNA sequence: TGCGCCAGCAGCACTGTTCCAGGCACCAACACCGGGGAGCTGTTTTTT.

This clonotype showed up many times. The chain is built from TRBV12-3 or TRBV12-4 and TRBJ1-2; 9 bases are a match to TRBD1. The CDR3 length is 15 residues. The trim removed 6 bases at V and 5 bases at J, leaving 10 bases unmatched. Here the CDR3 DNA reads TGTGCCAGCAGCCTCCGCCGGGACAGGGCTTATGGCTACACCTTC. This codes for CASSLRRDRAYGYTF.

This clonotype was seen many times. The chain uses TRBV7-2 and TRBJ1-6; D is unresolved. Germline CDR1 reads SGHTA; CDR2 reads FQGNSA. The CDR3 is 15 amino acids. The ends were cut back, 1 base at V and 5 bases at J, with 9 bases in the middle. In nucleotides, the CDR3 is TGTGCCAGCAGCTTAGTAAAGGCGAATAATTCACCCCTCCACTTT. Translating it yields CASSLVKANNSPLHF.

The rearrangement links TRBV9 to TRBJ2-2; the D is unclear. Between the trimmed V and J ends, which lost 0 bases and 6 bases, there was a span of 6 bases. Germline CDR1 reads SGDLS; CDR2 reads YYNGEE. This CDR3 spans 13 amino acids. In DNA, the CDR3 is TGTGCCAGCAGCGTAGACGGATCCGGGGAGCTGTTTTTT. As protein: CASSVDGSGELFF.

This CDR3 is CSAHRGTNEKLFF. The CDR3 bases are TGCAGCGCCCACAGGGGAACTAATGAAAAACTGTTTTTT. This sequence joins TRBV29-1 and TRBJ1-4, with 7 bases aligning to TRBD1. The CDR3 contains 13 residues. J lost 1 base, V lost 7 bases, and 3 bases had no gene match. Per germline, CDR1 SQVTM and CDR2 ANQGSEA. The full variable domain, in which reference TRBV29-1 and TRBJ1-4 provide the parts outside the CDR3, is SAVISQKPSRDICQRGTSLTIQCQVDSQVTMMFWYRQQPGQSLTLIATANQGSEATYESGFVIDKFPISRPNLTFSTLTVSNMSPEDSSIYLCSAHRGTNEKLFFGSGTQLSVL.

The CDR3: CASSEWTSGGRNIQYF. DNA of the CDR3: TGTGCCAGCAGTGAGTGGACTAGCGGGGGGCGGAACATTCAGTACTTC. This chain uses TRBV6-1 with TRBJ2-4; 14 nucleotides agree with TRBD2. Trimming took 3 bases from V and 7 from J; bases not matched to a gene: 5. This CDR3 comprises 16 residues. CDR1 and CDR2 (germline): MNHNS, SASEGT.

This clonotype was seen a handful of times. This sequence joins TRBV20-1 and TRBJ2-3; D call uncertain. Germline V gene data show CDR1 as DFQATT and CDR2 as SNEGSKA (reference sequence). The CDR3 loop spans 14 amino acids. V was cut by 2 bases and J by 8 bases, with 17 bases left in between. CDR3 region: CSARPTISSVTQYF. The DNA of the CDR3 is TGCAGTGCTAGACCCACCATCTCTAGTGTTACGCAGTATTTT.

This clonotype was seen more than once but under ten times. In DNA form, the CDR3 reads TGTGCCAGCAGCCGTACTAGCGGGATCACAGATACGCAGTATTTT. Its translation is CASSRTSGITDTQYF. The V call is TRBV9, the J call TRBJ2-3, with 10 bases matching TRBD2. This CDR3 region has 15 residues. Trimming took 4 bases from V and 2 from J; bases not matched to a gene: 4. Germline V gene sequence: CDR1 SGDLS, CDR2 YYNGEE. Based on the CDR3 plus reference TRBV9 and TRBJ2-3, the full variable domain is DSGVTQTPKHLITATGQRVTLRCSPRSGDLSVYWYQQSLDQGLQFLIQYYNGEERAKGNILERFSAQQFPDLHSELNLSSLELGDSALYFCASSRTSGITDTQYFGPGTRLTVL.

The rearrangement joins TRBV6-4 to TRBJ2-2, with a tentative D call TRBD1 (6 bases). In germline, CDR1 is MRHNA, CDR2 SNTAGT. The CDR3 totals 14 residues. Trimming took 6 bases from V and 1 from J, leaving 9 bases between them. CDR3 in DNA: TGTGCCAGCAGCCACAGGGTGAACACCGGGGAGCTGTTTTTT. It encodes CASSHRVNTGELFF.

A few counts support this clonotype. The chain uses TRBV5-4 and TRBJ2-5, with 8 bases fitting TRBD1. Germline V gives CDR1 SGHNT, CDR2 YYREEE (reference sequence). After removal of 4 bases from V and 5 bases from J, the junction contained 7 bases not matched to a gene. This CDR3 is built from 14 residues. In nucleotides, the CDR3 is TGTGCCAGCAGCAACAGGGGGGCTGGGGAGACCCAGTACTTC. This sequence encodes CASSNRGAGETQYF.

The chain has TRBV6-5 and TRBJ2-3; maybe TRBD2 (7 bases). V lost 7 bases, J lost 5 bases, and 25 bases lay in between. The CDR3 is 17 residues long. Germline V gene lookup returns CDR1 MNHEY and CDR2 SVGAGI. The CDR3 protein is CASKGQGRVGSRDTQYF. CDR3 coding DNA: TGTGCCAGCAAAGGCCAGGGGAGGGTAGGGTCCAGAGATACGCAGTATTTT.

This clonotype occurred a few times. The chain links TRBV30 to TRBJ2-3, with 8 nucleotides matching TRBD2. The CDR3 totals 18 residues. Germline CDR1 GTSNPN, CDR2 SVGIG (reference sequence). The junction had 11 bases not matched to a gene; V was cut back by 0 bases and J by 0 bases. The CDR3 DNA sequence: TGTGCCTGGAGTGTCCGACTGGGACTAGGTACAAGCACAGATACGCAGTATTTT. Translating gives CAWSVRLGLGTSTDTQYF.

The CDR3 region has the DNA TGTGCCAGCAGCCTGCAGTCGGTAAATGAAGCTTTCTTT. This sequence encodes CASSLQSVNEAFF. This chain links TRBV3-1 with TRBJ1-1; no clear D. Trimming took off 4 bases at V and 7 bases at J, with 13 bases between the two ends. Per germline, CDR1 LGHDT and CDR2 YNNKEL (reference sequence). CDR3 length equals 13 residues.

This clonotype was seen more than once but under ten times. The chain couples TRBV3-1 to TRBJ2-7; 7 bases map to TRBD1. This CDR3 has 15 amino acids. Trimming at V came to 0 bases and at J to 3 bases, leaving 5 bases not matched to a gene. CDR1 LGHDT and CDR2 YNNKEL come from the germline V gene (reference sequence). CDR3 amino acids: CASSQEPRGNYEQYF. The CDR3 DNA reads TGTGCCAGCAGCCAAGAACCCAGGGGGAACTACGAGCAGTACTTC.

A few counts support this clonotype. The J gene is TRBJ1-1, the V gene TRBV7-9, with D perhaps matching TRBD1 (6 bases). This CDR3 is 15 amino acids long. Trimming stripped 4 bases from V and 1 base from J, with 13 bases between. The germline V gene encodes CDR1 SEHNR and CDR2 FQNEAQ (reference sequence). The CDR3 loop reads CASSSPGQPNTEAFF. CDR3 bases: TGTGCCAGCAGCTCGCCGGGACAACCGAACACTGAAGCTTTCTTT.

The CDR3 loop reads CASSLEAERVNQPQHF. CDR3 nucleotide sequence: TGTGCCAGCAGCTTAGAGGCAGAACGAGTCAATCAGCCCCAGCATTTT. The J gene is TRBJ1-5, the V gene TRBV7-6, with unresolved D. The CDR3 covers 16 residues. V was cut by 1 base and J by 3 bases, with 13 bases left in between. The germline CDR1 and CDR2 sequences are SGHVS and FNYEAQ.

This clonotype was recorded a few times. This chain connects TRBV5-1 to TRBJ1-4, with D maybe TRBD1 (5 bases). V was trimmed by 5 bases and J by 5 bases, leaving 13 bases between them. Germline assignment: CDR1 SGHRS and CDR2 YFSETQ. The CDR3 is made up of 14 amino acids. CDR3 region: CASSIDSLNEKLFF. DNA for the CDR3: TGCGCCAGCAGTATTGACAGTCTAAATGAAAAACTGTTTTTT.

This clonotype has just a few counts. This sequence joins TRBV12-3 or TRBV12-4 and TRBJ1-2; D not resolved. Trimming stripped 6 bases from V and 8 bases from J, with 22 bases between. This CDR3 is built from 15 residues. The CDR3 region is CASSPARGAMLGYTF. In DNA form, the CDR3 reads TGTGCCAGCAGCCCGGCCCGGGGAGCGATGCTCGGCTACACCTTC.

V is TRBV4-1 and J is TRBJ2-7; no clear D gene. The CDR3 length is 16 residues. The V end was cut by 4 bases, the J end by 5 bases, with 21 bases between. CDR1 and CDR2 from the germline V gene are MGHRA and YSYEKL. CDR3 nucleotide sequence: TGCGCCAGCAGCCCCTTCCAGCCTCCACTTAGTCACGAGCAGTACTTC. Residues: CASSPFQPPLSHEQYF.

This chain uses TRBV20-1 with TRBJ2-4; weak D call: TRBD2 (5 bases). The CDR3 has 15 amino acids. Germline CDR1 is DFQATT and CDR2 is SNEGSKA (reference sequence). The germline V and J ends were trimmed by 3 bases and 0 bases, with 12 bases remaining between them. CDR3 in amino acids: CSASLGDGAKNIQYF. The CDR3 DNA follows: TGCAGTGCTAGCTTGGGAGACGGAGCCAAAAACATTCAGTACTTC.

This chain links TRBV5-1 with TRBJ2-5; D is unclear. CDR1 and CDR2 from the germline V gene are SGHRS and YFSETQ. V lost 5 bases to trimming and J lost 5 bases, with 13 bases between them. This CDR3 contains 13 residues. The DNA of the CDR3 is TGCGCCAGCAGGCTCGGCCTGGGGGAGACCCAGTACTTC. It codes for CASRLGLGETQYF.

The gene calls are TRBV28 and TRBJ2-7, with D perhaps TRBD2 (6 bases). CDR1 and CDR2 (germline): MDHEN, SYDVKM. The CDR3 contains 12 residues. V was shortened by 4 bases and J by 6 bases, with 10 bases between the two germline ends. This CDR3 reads CASSSRLVEQYF. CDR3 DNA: TGTGCCAGCAGTTCGAGACTAGTCGAGCAGTACTTC.

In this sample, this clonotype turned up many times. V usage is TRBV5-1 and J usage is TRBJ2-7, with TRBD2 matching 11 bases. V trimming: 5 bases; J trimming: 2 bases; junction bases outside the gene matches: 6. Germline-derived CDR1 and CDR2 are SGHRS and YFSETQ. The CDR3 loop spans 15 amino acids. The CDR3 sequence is CASRPLAGGPYEQYF. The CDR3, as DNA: TGCGCCAGCAGGCCTCTAGCGGGGGGCCCCTACGAGCAGTACTTC.